The clone carrying this T cell receptor beta chain was picked up many times. Time point of the sample: longitudinal time-point 3. For the unsorted libraries, 2 million PBMCs stored at -80 C served as input. The data were obtained in a study of neurological immune-mediated disorders. cDNA synthesis was performed by 5'RACE with 10-nucleotide random UMIs. TCRdb recomputed calls from the 5' RACE reads with MiXCR, one row per CDR3 protein. Of 84,000 or so distinct CDR3 sequences listed, 3.5% to 4.5% were seen once; the top ten hold 5.7%. V dropped 0 bases and J dropped 1 base, with 6 bases sitting between them. This CDR3 region has 14 residues. Germline CDR1 reads MNHNY; CDR2 reads SVGAGI (reference sequence).

Sequencing was carried out using PBMCs. This receptor was obtained from a woman aged 60 to 75 with multiple sclerosis. V is TRBV6-6 and J is TRBJ1-1, with D unresolved. CDR3 loop: CASSYSRANTEAFF. In nucleotides, the CDR3 is TGTGCCAGCAGTTACTCGAGGGCGAACACTGAAGCTTTCTTT.